This T cell receptor (beta chain) appears in the sequencing data of a study of post-analysis software for immune sequencing data. Study-wide background: Courses of disease covered relapsing-remitting, secondary progressive and progressive-relapsing multiple sclerosis. Findings and caveats of the study: For normalized Chao1 diversity, multiple sclerosis patients scored significantly lower than controls did. TRBV5-6, TRBV5-1 and TRBV20-1 belonged to a set of five TRBV segments that were more frequent in patients than controls.

This CDR3 region has 10 residues. Germline V CDR1 and CDR2: LGHDT, YNNKEL (reference sequence). Note on this clonotype: The antigen remains undetermined. The junction departs from the called germline gene at one end, perhaps through a read error.

Sequencing libraries made from TCR beta cDNA carried unique molecular identifiers. T cells, roughly 0.85 to 10 million of them, yielded about half a million cDNA molecules. One entry per CDR3 protein, called by TCRdb with MiXCR from the PCR reads. The sample holds around 500,000 distinct CDR3 sequences, approximately 31% seen once. Sequenced material: blood. The sequence derives from a girl under 18 with multiple sclerosis. The J gene is TRBJ1-1, the V gene TRBV3-1, with a possible D match to TRBD1 (5 bases). The chain's CDR3 is CTSSGDGAFF. CDR3 nucleotides: TGTACCAGCAGCGGGGACGGAGCTTTCTTT. Looking up the rest from reference TRBV3-1 and TRBJ1-1 gives the full variable domain: DTAVSQTPKYLVTQMGNDKSIKCEQNLGHDTMYWYKQDSKKFLKIMFSYNNKELIINETVPNRFSPKSPDKAHLNLHINSLELGDSAVYFCTSSGDGAFFGQGTRLTVV.